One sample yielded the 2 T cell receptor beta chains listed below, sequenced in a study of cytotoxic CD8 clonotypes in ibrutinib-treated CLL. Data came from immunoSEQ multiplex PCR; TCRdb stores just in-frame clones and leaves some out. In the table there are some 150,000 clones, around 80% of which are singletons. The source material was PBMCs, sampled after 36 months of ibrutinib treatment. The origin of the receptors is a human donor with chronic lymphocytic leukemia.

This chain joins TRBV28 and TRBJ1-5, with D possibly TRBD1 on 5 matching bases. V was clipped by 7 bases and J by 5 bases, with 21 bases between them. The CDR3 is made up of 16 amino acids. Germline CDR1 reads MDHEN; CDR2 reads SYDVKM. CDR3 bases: TGTGCCAGCAATACTCCCGGGACCCAACGAGATCAGCCCCAGCATTTT. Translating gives CASNTPGTQRDQPQHF.

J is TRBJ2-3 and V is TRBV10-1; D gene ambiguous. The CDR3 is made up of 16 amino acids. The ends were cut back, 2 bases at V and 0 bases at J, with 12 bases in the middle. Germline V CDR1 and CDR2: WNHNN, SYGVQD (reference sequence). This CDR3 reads CASSELGLSSTDTQYF. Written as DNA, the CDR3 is TGCGCCAGCAGTGAGCTGGGGTTATCTAGCACAGATACGCAGTATTTT.